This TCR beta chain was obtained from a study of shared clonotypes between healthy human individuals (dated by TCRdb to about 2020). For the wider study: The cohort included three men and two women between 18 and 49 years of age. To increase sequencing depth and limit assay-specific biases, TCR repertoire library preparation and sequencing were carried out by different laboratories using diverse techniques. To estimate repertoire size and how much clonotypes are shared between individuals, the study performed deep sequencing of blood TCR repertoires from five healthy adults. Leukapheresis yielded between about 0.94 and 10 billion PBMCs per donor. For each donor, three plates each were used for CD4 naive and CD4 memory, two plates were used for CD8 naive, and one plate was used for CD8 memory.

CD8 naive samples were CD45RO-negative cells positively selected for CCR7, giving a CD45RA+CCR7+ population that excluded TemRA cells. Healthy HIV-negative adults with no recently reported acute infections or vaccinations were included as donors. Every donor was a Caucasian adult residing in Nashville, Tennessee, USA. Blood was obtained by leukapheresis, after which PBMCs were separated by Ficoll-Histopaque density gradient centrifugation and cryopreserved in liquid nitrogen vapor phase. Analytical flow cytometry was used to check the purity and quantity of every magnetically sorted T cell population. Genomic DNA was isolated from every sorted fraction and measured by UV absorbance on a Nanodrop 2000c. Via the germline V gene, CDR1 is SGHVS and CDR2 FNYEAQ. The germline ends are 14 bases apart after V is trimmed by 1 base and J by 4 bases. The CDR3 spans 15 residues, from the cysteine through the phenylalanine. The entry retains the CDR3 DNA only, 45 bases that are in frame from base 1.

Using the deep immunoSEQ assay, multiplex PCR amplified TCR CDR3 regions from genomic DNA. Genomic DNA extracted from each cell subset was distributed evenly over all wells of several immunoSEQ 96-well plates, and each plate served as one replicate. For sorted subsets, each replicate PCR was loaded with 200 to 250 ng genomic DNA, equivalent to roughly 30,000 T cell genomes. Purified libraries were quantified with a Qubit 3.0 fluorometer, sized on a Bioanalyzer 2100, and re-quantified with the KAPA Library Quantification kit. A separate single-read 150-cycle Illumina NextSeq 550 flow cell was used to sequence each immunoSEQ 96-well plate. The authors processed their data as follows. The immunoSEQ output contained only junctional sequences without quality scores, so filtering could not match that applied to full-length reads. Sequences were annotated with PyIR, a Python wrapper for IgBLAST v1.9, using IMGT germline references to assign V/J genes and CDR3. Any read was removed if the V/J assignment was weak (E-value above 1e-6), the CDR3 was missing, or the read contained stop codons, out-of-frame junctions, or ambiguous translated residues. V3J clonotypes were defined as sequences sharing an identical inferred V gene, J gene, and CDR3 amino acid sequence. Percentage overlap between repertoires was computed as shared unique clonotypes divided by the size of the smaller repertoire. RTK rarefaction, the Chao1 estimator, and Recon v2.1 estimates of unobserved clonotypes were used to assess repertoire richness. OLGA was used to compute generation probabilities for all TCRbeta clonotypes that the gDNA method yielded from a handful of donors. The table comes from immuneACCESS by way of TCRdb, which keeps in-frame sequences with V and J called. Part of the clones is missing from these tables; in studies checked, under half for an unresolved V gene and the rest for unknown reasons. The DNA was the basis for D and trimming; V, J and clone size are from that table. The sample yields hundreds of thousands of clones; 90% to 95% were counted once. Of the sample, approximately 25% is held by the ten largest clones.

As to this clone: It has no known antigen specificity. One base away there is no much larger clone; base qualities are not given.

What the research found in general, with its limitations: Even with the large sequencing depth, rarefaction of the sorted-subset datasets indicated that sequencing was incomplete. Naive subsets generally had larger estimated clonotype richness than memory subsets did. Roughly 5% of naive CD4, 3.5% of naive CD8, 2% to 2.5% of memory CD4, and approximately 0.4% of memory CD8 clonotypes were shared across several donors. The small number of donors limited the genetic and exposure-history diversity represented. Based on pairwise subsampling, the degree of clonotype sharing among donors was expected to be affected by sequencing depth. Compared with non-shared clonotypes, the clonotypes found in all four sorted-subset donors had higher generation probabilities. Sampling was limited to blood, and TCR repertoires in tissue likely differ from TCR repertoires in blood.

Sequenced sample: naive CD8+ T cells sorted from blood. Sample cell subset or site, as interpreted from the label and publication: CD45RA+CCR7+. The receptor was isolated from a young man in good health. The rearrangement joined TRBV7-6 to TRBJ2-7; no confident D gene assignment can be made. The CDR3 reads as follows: CASSLEPGKLYEQYF. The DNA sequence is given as TGTGCCAGCAGCTTAGAACCCGGCAAGCTTTACGAGCAGTACTTC.